This T cell receptor (beta chain) was captured in a study of OX40 agonist ivuxolimab in advanced cancers. Turning to the study itself: It was ivuxolimab, an agonistic anti-OX40 (CD134) antibody, that patients were treated with.

Produced via immunoSEQ multiplex PCR; TCRdb's table is partial and in-frame only. The sample contains around 70,000 clones, 85% of which appear only once. Study-wide results and limits: More expanded clones were seen, on average, in CD8+ T cells than in CD4+. The study did not work out the antigen specificity of the expanded peripheral T cells.

Trimming removed 4 bases from V and 4 bases from J; junction bases left unmatched: 9. The CDR3 length is 15 residues. Germline values: CDR1 SGHRS, CDR2 YFSETQ. Notes on this clone: Antigen: not known.

The rearrangement joins TRBV5-1 to TRBJ2-5; 8 bases agree with TRBD2. This sample comprised CD4+ or CD8+ T cells sorted from blood, obtained in a trial of the OX40 agonist ivuxolimab. The TCR sequence derives from an adult with an advanced solid tumor such as melanoma, head and neck, liver or kidney cancer. CDR3 in DNA: TGCGCCAGCAGCATCCAGACTAGCGACACAGAGACCCAGTACTTC. This encodes CASSIQTSDTETQYF.